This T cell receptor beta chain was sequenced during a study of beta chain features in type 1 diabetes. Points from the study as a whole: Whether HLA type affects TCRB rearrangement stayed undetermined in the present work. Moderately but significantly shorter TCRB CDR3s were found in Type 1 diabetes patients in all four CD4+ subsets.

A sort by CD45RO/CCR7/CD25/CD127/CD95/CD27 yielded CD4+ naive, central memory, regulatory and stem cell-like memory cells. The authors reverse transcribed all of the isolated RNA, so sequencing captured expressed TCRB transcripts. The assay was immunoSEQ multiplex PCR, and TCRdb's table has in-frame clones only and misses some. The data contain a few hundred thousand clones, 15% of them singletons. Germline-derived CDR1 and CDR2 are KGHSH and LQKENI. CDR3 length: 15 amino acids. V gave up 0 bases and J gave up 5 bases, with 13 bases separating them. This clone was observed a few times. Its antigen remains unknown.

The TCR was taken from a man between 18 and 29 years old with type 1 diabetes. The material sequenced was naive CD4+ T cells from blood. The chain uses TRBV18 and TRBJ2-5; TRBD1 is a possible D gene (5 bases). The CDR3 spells CASSPPDSVQETQYF. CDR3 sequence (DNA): TGTGCCAGCTCACCACCCGACAGCGTCCAGGAGACCCAGTACTTC.